This T cell receptor beta chain originates from a study of shared T cell receptors in the human thymus. Clones were read by immunoSEQ multiplex PCR, and TCRdb kept only the in-frame ones, dropping some. The sample has 700,000 or so clones; approximately 85% are singletons. CDR1 and CDR2 (germline): SGHVS, FQNEAQ. The CDR3 consists of 15 residues. V shed 1 base and J shed 0 bases, with 9 bases lying between them. These data are also associated with another study on human thymus T cells. That work contributes: Corrective surgery for congenital heart defects was being performed on the healthy Finnish infants who were the donors. Related research found strongly overlapping thymic repertoires in unrelated individuals.

Sequenced: thymocytes. J is TRBJ1-2 and V is TRBV7-8; D uncertain. The source is a girl under two years old with a congenital heart defect. CDR3 sequence: CASSLESRANYGYTF. As DNA, the CDR3 is TGTGCCAGCAGCTTAGAATCCCGCGCTAACTATGGCTACACCTTC.